A single sample is the source of the 28 T cell receptor beta chains below, sequenced in a study. TCRdb recomputed calls from the RT-PCR reads with MiXCR, one row per CDR3 protein. The table lists about 680,000 distinct CDR3 sequences, approximately 15% of them singletons. The sample consisted of memory CD4+ T cells from blood. Receptor source: a female donor in good health, serving as a healthy control.

This clonotype was counted only a few times. A read error may account for a junction end that differs from germline. CDR3 sequence (DNA): TGTGCCAGCAGCGTAAGGTGGGGAAGGTTT. Its translation is CASSVRWGRF. The V call is TRBV9, the J call TRBJ2-3, with unresolved D. Germline values: CDR1 SGDLS, CDR2 YYNGEE. The CDR3 totals 10 residues.

This clonotype was counted many times. V usage is TRBV18 and J usage is TRBJ1-2, with 7 bases lining up with TRBD1. This CDR3 contains 15 residues. The germline CDR1 and CDR2 sequences are KGHSH and LQKENI. V lost 2 bases, J lost 6 bases, and 9 bases stayed unmatched. CDR3 DNA sequence: TGTGCCAGCTCACCAGAATCCGGGGACAGTCATGGCTACACCTTC. Its translation: CASSPESGDSHGYTF. Using reference TRBV18 and TRBJ1-2 for the parts outside the CDR3, the full variable domain is NAGVMQNPRHLVRRRGQEARLRCSPMKGHSHVYWYRQLPEEGLKFMVYLQKENIIDESGMPKERFSAEFPKEGPSILRIQQVVRGDSAAYFCASSPESGDSHGYTFGSGTRLTVV.

The table lists this clonotype with a few counts. The J gene is TRBJ1-5, the V gene TRBV7-9; D unresolved. Germline CDR1 SEHNR, CDR2 FQNEAQ (reference sequence). The CDR3 has 16 residues. The ends were cut back, 5 bases at V and 0 bases at J, with 14 bases in the middle. The CDR3 DNA sequence: TGTGCCAGCAGCGCGTTCGGCGACTATAGCAATCAGCCCCAGCATTTT. It is translated as CASSAFGDYSNQPQHF.

This clonotype was seen at least ten times. The junction does not match germline at one end; this may be a read error. The V gene is TRBV2, the J gene TRBJ2-7; 8 bases fit TRBD1. Germline-derived CDR1 and CDR2 are SNHLY and FYNNEI. The CDR3 is 12 amino acids. CDR3 bases: TGCGCCAGCAGCGGACAGGGATACGAGCAGTACTTC. This translates into CASSGQGYEQYF.

The sample holds a few counts of this clonotype. This chain uses TRBV20-1 with TRBJ2-2; 7 bases match TRBD2. V gave up 6 bases and J gave up 6 bases; unmatched junction bases: 13. The CDR3 spans 15 residues. CDR1 and CDR2 (germline): DFQATT, SNEGSKA (reference sequence). Here the CDR3 DNA reads TGCAGTGCCTCCCCGCGACTAGCTCCGGCCGGGGAGCTGTTTTTT. It codes for CSASPRLAPAGELFF.

The CDR3 reads CASSHPEGGQTF. The CDR3 DNA reads TGTGCCAGCAGCCACCCGGAAGGAGGGCAGACCTTC. The chain recombines TRBV3-1 with TRBJ1-2; no definite D call. Germline CDR1 reads LGHDT; CDR2 reads YNNKEL (reference sequence). The V end was cut by 3 bases, the J end by 14 bases, with 16 bases between. This CDR3 has 12 amino acids.

This clonotype was seen a few times. The chain is built from TRBV7-2 and TRBJ2-1; 11 bases match TRBD2. Looked up from germline, CDR1 is SGHTA and CDR2 is FQGNSA. Germline trimming cut 1 base from V and 9 bases from J; bases unmatched to any gene: 8. CDR3 size: 16 residues. Written as DNA, the CDR3 is TGTGCCAGCAGCTTAGTAGCGGGAGGGCAAGCATTTGAGCAGTTCTTC. Encoded protein: CASSLVAGGQAFEQFF.

This clonotype has ten or more counts. The chain couples TRBV20-1 to TRBJ2-1; TRBD2 agrees at 8 bases. Germline V gene sequence: CDR1 DFQATT, CDR2 SNEGSKA (reference sequence). V gave up 0 bases and J gave up 3 bases; unmatched junction bases: 10. The CDR3 loop spans 17 amino acids. CDR3 region: CSARDTLAGAHYNEQFF. In DNA form, the CDR3 reads TGCAGTGCTAGAGATACCCTAGCGGGCGCGCACTACAATGAGCAGTTCTTC.

The V gene is TRBV12-3 or TRBV12-4, the J gene TRBJ2-3, with 8 bases fitting TRBD1. The CDR3 runs to 15 residues. J lost 2 bases, V lost 5 bases, and 6 bases had no gene match. CDR3 loop: CASSKTGEDTDTQYF. CDR3 nucleotides: TGTGCCAGCAGTAAGACAGGGGAAGACACAGATACGCAGTATTTT.

In this sample, this clonotype turned up many times. The rearrangement joins TRBV3-1 to TRBJ2-7; D uncertain. CDR3 size: 13 residues. The germline CDR1 and CDR2 sequences are LGHDT and YNNKEL (reference sequence). V was clipped by 1 base and J by 6 bases, with 10 bases between them. The CDR3 here is CASSQGASREQYF. CDR3 bases: TGTGCCAGCAGCCAAGGTGCCAGTCGCGAGCAGTACTTC.

This clonotype was counted ten times or more. This chain connects TRBV7-2 to TRBJ2-3; TRBD1 might be the D (6 bases). The germline V gene has CDR1 SGHTA and CDR2 FQGNSA. Trimming pared 7 bases from V and 2 bases from J, leaving 16 bases between. The CDR3 is 15 residues long. The CDR3 DNA reads TGTGCCAGCACCCCCGACGGACAGAACACAGATACGCAGTATTTT. Its translation: CASTPDGQNTDTQYF.

The chain couples TRBV20-1 to TRBJ2-7; the D gene is possibly TRBD1 (5 bases). The germline V and J ends were trimmed by 3 bases and 6 bases, with 21 bases remaining between them. This CDR3 comprises 15 residues. Germline values: CDR1 DFQATT, CDR2 SNEGSKA (reference sequence). CDR3 in amino acids: CSASDPGLKGREQYF. The CDR3, as DNA: TGCAGTGCTAGCGATCCAGGGTTAAAAGGTCGCGAGCAGTACTTC.

This clonotype occurred a few times. The V and J genes are TRBV10-3 and TRBJ1-4, with TRBD1 identical over 10 bases. Germline trimming cut 4 bases from V and 8 bases from J; bases unmatched to any gene: 4. This CDR3 comprises 14 residues. CDR1 ENHRY and CDR2 SYGVKD come from the germline V gene. For the CDR3, the DNA is TGTGCCATCAGTGGGACAGGGGGTGAGGAAAAACTGTTTTTT. Translation: CAISGTGGEEKLFF.

The rearrangement links TRBV7-9 to TRBJ2-5; unclear D gene. Germline CDR1 SEHNR, CDR2 FQNEAQ (reference sequence). Trimming took 6 bases from V and 5 from J, leaving 16 bases between them. The CDR3 is made up of 14 amino acids. CDR3 in DNA: TGTGCCAGCAGTCTCTCACAAGGGCGGGAGACCCAGTACTTC. Translation gives CASSLSQGRETQYF.

There are a few counts of this clonotype. The chain employs TRBV3-1 and TRBJ1-4, with D unclear. V shed 0 bases and J shed 8 bases, with 10 bases lying between them. CDR3 length equals 14 residues. The germline V gene has CDR1 LGHDT and CDR2 YNNKEL (reference sequence). The chain's CDR3 is CASSQDVVSEKLFF. CDR3 DNA: TGTGCCAGCAGCCAAGATGTGGTTTCGGAAAAACTGTTTTTT. Based on the CDR3 plus reference TRBV3-1 and TRBJ1-4, the full variable domain is DTAVSQTPKYLVTQMGNDKSIKCEQNLGHDTMYWYKQDSKKFLKIMFSYNNKELIINETVPNRFSPKSPDKAHLNLHINSLELGDSAVYFCASSQDVVSEKLFFGSGTQLSVL.

In this sample, this clonotype turned up a few times. V is TRBV29-1 and J is TRBJ2-6; no clear D. The germline CDR1 and CDR2 sequences are SQVTM and ANQGSEA. V dropped 6 bases and J dropped 1 base, with 7 bases sitting between them. This CDR3 contains 13 residues. Here the CDR3 reads CSVWGSGANVLTF. The DNA of the CDR3 is TGCAGCGTGTGGGGATCTGGGGCCAACGTCCTGACTTTC.

This clonotype showed up many times. The chain joins TRBV15 to TRBJ2-1; weak D call: TRBD1 (6 bases). V lost 4 bases, J lost 6 bases, and 13 bases lay in between. Germline CDR1 reads LNHNV; CDR2 reads YYDKDF (reference sequence). This CDR3 comprises 14 residues. This CDR3 reads CATSIGGIGNEQFF. The CDR3 DNA follows: TGTGCCACCAGCATAGGGGGAATAGGCAATGAGCAGTTCTTC.

This clonotype occurred a few times. The rearrangement joins TRBV5-6 to TRBJ1-2; D gene ambiguous. Trimming removed 4 bases at V and 7 bases at J, with 20 bases between. The CDR3 length is 15 residues. Germline-derived CDR1 and CDR2 are SGHDT and YYEEEE. CDR3 sequence: CASSTAGRQMSGYTF. In nucleotides, the CDR3 is TGTGCCAGCAGCACCGCCGGGAGGCAGATGAGTGGCTACACCTTC.

This clonotype has just a few counts. V and J are TRBV28 and TRBJ2-6; TRBD1 is a possible D gene (5 bases). CDR3 length: 17 amino acids. Germline CDR1 and CDR2: MDHEN and SYDVKM. V dropped 2 bases and J dropped 0 bases, with 11 bases sitting between them. The CDR3 DNA is TGTGCCAGCAGTTTAGACAGCAGGTCCTCTGGGGCCAACGTCCTGACTTTC. It specifies CASSLDSRSSGANVLTF.

This chain joins TRBV7-2 and TRBJ2-1; 8 nucleotides agree with TRBD2. CDR1 and CDR2 from the germline V gene are SGHTA and FQGNSA. The CDR3 is made up of 15 amino acids. With 6 bases clipped from V and 3 bases from J, the junction kept 7 bases outside the gene matches. CDR3 DNA sequence: TGTGCCAGCAGGCCGAAGCGGGAGAGCTACAATGAGCAGTTCTTC. Its protein product is CASRPKRESYNEQFF.

This clonotype was picked up a small number of times. The chain recombines TRBV6-5 with TRBJ1-2; D might be TRBD1 (5 bases). Germline CDR1 reads MNHEY; CDR2 reads SVGAGI. V dropped 1 base and J dropped 7 bases, with 16 bases sitting between them. This CDR3 contains 15 residues. The CDR3 DNA follows: TGTGCCAGCAGTTACTGGGGACGCAGGGCGTCTGGCTACACCTTC. It is translated as CASSYWGRRASGYTF.

This clonotype appeared many times. V is TRBV10-3 and J is TRBJ2-2; TRBD1 is a possible D gene (5 bases). The CDR3 contains 13 residues. The germline V gene has CDR1 ENHRY and CDR2 SYGVKD. V was clipped by 7 bases and J by 8 bases, with 14 bases between them. The CDR3 is CAINQGRLGELFF. In DNA, the CDR3 is TGTGCCATCAACCAGGGTCGGCTTGGGGAGCTGTTTTTT.

The rearrangement links TRBV28 to TRBJ2-7; 16 bases align to TRBD2. J gave up 1 base and V 5 bases, and 5 bases lay outside the gene matches. The germline CDR1 and CDR2 sequences are MDHEN and SYDVKM. This CDR3 spans 17 amino acids. The CDR3 protein is CASSPGTSGRGSYEQYF. CDR3 DNA sequence: TGTGCCAGCAGTCCAGGGACTAGCGGGAGGGGATCCTACGAGCAGTACTTC.

The rearrangement uses TRBV6-2 or TRBV6-3 and TRBJ2-5; 7 nucleotides match TRBD1. Germline CDR1 and CDR2: MNHEY and SVGEGT. CDR3 length equals 13 residues. With 6 bases clipped from V and 4 bases from J, the junction kept 5 bases outside the gene matches. CDR3 DNA: TGTGCCAGCAGAGAGGGGGCCGCAGAGACCCAGTACTTC. It encodes CASREGAAETQYF.

The gene calls are TRBV7-9 and TRBJ1-1; 7 bases are shared with TRBD1. The CDR3 runs 16 residues. The V and J ends lost 6 bases and 1 base, in that order; junction bases with no gene match: 11. The V gene's germline CDR1 is SEHNR and CDR2 FQNEAQ (reference sequence). DNA for the CDR3: TGTGCCAGCAGTCCAGGGGGTATCCTTCGGAACACTGAAGCTTTCTTT. Its protein is CASSPGGILRNTEAFF.

This clonotype was observed a few times. The chain uses TRBV7-8 and TRBJ2-1, with D perhaps TRBD1 (6 bases). The CDR3 is made up of 14 amino acids. The V gene's germline CDR1 is SGHVS and CDR2 FQNEAQ. V lost 5 bases to trimming and J lost 9 bases, with 17 bases between them. CDR3 sequence reads: CASSIGGRDIEQFF. Here the CDR3 DNA reads TGTGCCAGCAGCATAGGAGGTAGGGACATTGAGCAGTTCTTC.

This clonotype was counted between two and nine times. The chain has TRBV5-1 and TRBJ2-7; TRBD2 matches at 9 bases. Trimming cost V 0 bases and J 6 bases; bases outside gene matches: 4. This CDR3 comprises 14 residues. Per the germline V gene, CDR1 is SGHRS and CDR2 is YFSETQ. The CDR3 loop reads CASSLAGTSSEQYF. In DNA, the CDR3 is TGCGCCAGCAGCTTGGCCGGGACTAGCAGCGAGCAGTACTTC.

This chain uses TRBV9 with TRBJ2-5, with D possibly matching TRBD2 (6 bases). CDR3 length: 17 amino acids. The V end lost 0 bases, the J end lost 5 bases, and 20 bases lay between the germline ends. Germline CDR1 and CDR2: SGDLS and YYNGEE. The CDR3 sequence: CASSVGSGVFTLETQYF. Here the CDR3 DNA reads TGTGCCAGCAGCGTAGGATCGGGAGTTTTTACCTTGGAGACCCAGTACTTC.